This record covers a single T cell receptor beta chain. Authors' analysis steps: For nucleated cells, counts were estimated from reference gene primer amplification. The data were produced by immunoSEQ multiplex PCR, yet TCRdb's version contains in-frame clones alone and is incomplete. From that table come the V and J calls and clone size; the DNA was used to work out D and trimming. The sample yields 75,000 to 90,000 clones, 75% to 85% seen once. Germline V gene data show CDR1 as ENHRY and CDR2 as SYGVKD. This CDR3 spans 15 amino acids. V shed 4 bases and J shed 2 bases, with 15 bases lying between them. The entry originates in a study of blood T cell repertoires in COVID-19. The overall study: Donors in the United States, Italy and Spain gave samples during acute or convalescent COVID-19.

The sequencing sample was made of peripheral blood. This TCR came from a woman aged 40 to 50 with active or convalescent COVID-19. V gene TRBV10-3 combines with J gene TRBJ2-7, with D possibly being TRBD2 (5 bases). The CDR3 protein is CAISGDQGSTYEQYF. The CDR3 region has the DNA TGTGCCATCAGTGGGGATCAAGGGAGCACCTACGAGCAGTACTTC.